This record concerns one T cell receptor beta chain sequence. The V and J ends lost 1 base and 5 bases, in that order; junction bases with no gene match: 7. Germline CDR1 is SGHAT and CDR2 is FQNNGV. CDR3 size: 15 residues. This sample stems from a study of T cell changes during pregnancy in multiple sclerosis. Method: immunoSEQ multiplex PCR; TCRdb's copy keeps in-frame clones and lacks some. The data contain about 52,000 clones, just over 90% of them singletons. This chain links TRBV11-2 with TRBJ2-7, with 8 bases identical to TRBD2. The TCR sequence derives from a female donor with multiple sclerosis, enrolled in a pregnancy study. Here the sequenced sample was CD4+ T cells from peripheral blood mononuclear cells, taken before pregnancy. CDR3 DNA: TGTGCCAGCAGCTTAGCAGGGACTAGTGGTAACGAGCAGTACTTC. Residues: CASSLAGTSGNEQYF.